This T cell receptor beta chain was found in a study of blood T cell repertoires in COVID-19. The overall study: The analysed material was cDNA or gDNA that came from T cells, B-cell-depleted T cells, or PBMCs.

The assay was immunoSEQ multiplex PCR, and TCRdb's table has in-frame clones only and misses some. The sample holds about 140,000 clones, 65% to 85% seen once. This clone was counted between two and nine times. Source material: PBMCs or T cells enriched from blood (not recorded which). The TCR was taken from a man between 65 and 80 years old who had been exposed to COVID-19.

DNA of the CDR3: TGTGCCAGCAGCTTAGGGGACAGATATCAGCCCCAGCATTTT. This encodes CASSLGDRYQPQHF. The chain carries TRBV7-2 and TRBJ1-5, with 7 positions matching TRBD1. The CDR3 runs 14 residues. Trimming at V came to 1 base and at J to 5 bases, leaving 2 bases not matched to a gene. In germline, CDR1 is SGHTA, CDR2 FQGNSA.